The sequence of this T cell receptor beta chain was determined in a study of T cells after yellow fever vaccination. Study findings and constraints: Post-booster reappearance was seen for most primary-vaccination clones (about 95% CD4, roughly 88% CD8).

The CDR3 covers 15 residues. CDR1 and CDR2 from the germline V gene are MGHRA and YSYEKL. J lost 2 bases, V lost 1 base, and 1 base had no gene match. This clonotype was observed a few times. TCRdb passed the 5' RACE reads through MiXCR, listing each CDR3 protein once. The table records over 65,000 distinct CDR3 sequences, 13% of them present only once. Sequencing was performed on CD8+ T cells not binding an NS4B(214-222) dextramer, sorted from PBMCs, taken about 21 days after the first yellow fever vaccination. The sequence came from a man aged 18 to 29 who received the YFV17D yellow fever vaccine. The gene calls are TRBV4-1 and TRBJ2-7; 11 nucleotides match TRBD2. The CDR3: CASSQATSGTYEQYF. The CDR3 coding sequence is TGCGCCAGCAGCCAAGCGACTAGCGGGACCTACGAGCAGTACTTC.